This T cell receptor (beta chain) originates from a study of cytomegalovirus exposure and HLA in healthy donors (dated by TCRdb to 2017 to 2019). A note on the overall study: According to a later analysis, one platform produced both the approximately 110 validation repertoires and the 730 or so repertoires of the first cohort. The study was designed to test whether signatures of past pathogen exposure could be identified by cataloging public T cell receptors. In addition to the first cohort of around 670 subjects, a separate validation cohort of about 120 different subjects was used. High-throughput TCR immunosequencing, statistical association of individual TCRs with disease status, and machine learning were combined to predict cytomegalovirus infection status.

For CDR1 and CDR2, the germline V gene (reference sequence) lists LNHDA and SQIVND. Reading from cysteine to phenylalanine, the CDR3 counts 17 amino acids. Only the CDR3 part of the read is kept: 51 bases, read in frame from the first base. The junction shows trimming of 0 bases on V and 4 bases on J, plus 16 bases between the germline ends. Library generation was performed with the immunoSEQ multiplex PCR assay. The original pipeline was this. A statistical classification framework was developed to diagnose cytomegalovirus status using the catalog of TCR beta chain sequences. Here the immuneACCESS table is served through TCRdb, limited to in-frame sequences with V and J called. Missing clones are a known gap in these copies; in checked studies unresolved V genes cover under half, and the rest lacks a known reason. That table supplies the V and J calls and clone size; D and trimming were determined from the DNA. In all, the sample holds about 110,000 clones, and more than 90% of those were seen once. Of the sample, 0.67% falls within the top ten clones.

The research as a whole found: Most TCR sequences were observed very rarely across donors, whereas some public TCRs were present in many individuals. The validation cohort had no HLA typing available for a later analysis, so co-occurrence within that cohort was assessed over all 130 or so repertoires. Subsequent analysis determined that TCRs grouped into clusters in the first cohort also showed a tendency toward co-occurrence across the roughly 120 validation repertoires, and approximately 94% of cluster scores exceeded 0. Three of the identified cytomegalovirus-associated TCR beta chains were confirmed in vitro to be specific for cytomegalovirus antigens. Cytomegalovirus status was reported to be diagnosed by the classifier with high specificity and sensitivity in both the original and validation cohorts. In the study, about 150 TCR beta chains were listed as associated with cytomegalovirus. The authors suggested that the approach could potentially be generalized to other disease states and immunological phenotypes.

The donors belonged to the validation cohort of approximately 130 subjects, which was separate from the 666-subject first cohort. This clone was seen just once. The target of this receptor is not known. No much larger clone exists at a distance of one base, and base qualities are not known. This clonotype originated in a woman aged 18-29 years in good health and CMV-seronegative. Here the chain combines TRBV19 and TRBJ1-5; a tentative D match to TRBD1 spans 5 bases. The material sequenced was PBMCs. The CDR3 reads as follows: CASSIDWTSTVNQPQHF. The DNA sequence is TGTGCCAGTAGTATAGATTGGACGTCGACAGTTAATCAGCCCCAGCATTTT.